The entry that follows covers one T cell receptor beta chain sequence. Antigen unknown. This sample was taken from a study of OX40 agonist ivuxolimab in advanced cancers. Study-wide background: One patient with hepatocellular carcinoma and two with cutaneous melanoma, three in all, had partial responses. Study results and limitations: The study observed clonal expansion of CD4+ and CD8+ blood T cells by week 6 at 0.1 to 3.0 mg/kg.

The timepoints at which blood was sampled were baseline, cycle 4 day 1, and cycle 7 day 1. Some clones are missing from TCRdb's copy, which holds only in-frame ones; the method was immunoSEQ multiplex PCR. The table has about 100,000 clones, roughly nine tenths seen once; the top ten hold roughly 0.3%. After removal of 6 bases from V and 4 bases from J, the junction contained 5 bases not matched to a gene. This CDR3 region has 16 residues. CDR1 is MNHNY and CDR2 is SVGAGI in the germline V gene (reference sequence). The TCR comes from an adult with an advanced solid tumor such as melanoma, head and neck, liver or kidney cancer. Sequencing used CD4+ or CD8+ T cells sorted from blood, obtained in a trial of the OX40 agonist ivuxolimab. The V call is TRBV6-6, the J call TRBJ2-3; 15 bases line up with TRBD2. CDR3 sequence reads: CASSRTSGGEADTQYF. Here the CDR3 DNA reads TGTGCCAGCAGCAGGACTAGCGGGGGGGAGGCAGATACGCAGTATTTT.